Following are 14 T cell receptor beta chains from one sample sequenced in a study of T cell repertoires in cytomegalovirus infection. These receptors' targets are unknown. TCRdb reprocessed the reads via MiXCR and lists one record per CDR3 protein. The sample consists of 200,000 to 250,000 distinct CDR3 sequences, 38% of them appearing once. This specimen consisted of CD8+ T cells from cultured PBMCs, obtained from culture after CMV antigen stimulation. The receptors stem from a human donor in good health (CMV status not recorded). Some clones in this sample may be carry-over from other donors' samples.

The V and J genes are TRBV12-3 or TRBV12-4 and TRBJ1-2; 8 nucleotides line up with TRBD1. CDR3 length: 14 amino acids. V lost 0 bases to trimming and J lost 5 bases; unmatched junction nucleotides: 2. CDR3 residues: CASSLAGDRYGYTF. In nucleotides, the CDR3 is TGTGCCAGCAGTTTAGCGGGGGACAGGTATGGCTACACCTTC.

The chain couples TRBV4-2 to TRBJ2-1; 8 positions agree with TRBD1. V was clipped by 4 bases and J by 5 bases; unmatched bases: 10. Per the germline V gene, CDR1 is LGHNA and CDR2 is YNFKEQ. The CDR3 sequence is 16 residues long. The CDR3 coding sequence is TGTGCCAGCAGCCGAGAGGGGCAGGGGGCGGACAATGAGCAGTTCTTC. It specifies CASSREGQGADNEQFF.

This chain connects TRBV12-3 or TRBV12-4 to TRBJ2-7; D is perhaps TRBD2 (6 bases). V shed 6 bases and J shed 7 bases, with 19 bases lying between them. CDR3 length: 14 amino acids. The CDR3 nucleotides read TGTGCCAGCAGCCCGGGGCGGGGCAGGCTGGAGCAGTACTTC. It encodes CASSPGRGRLEQYF.

The V call is TRBV4-1, the J call TRBJ2-7; perhaps D is TRBD1 or TRBD2 (5 bases each). This CDR3 is 13 amino acids long. The germline V gene encodes CDR1 MGHRA and CDR2 YSYEKL. V gave up 0 bases and J gave up 6 bases, with 9 bases separating them. CDR3 amino acids: CASSQDEGSEQYF. The CDR3 DNA follows: TGCGCCAGCAGCCAAGATGAGGGGAGCGAGCAGTACTTC.

The chain joins TRBV24-1 to TRBJ1-5; D is unclear. Germline lookup yields CDR1 KGHDR and CDR2 SFDVKD. V lost 5 bases and J lost 6, with 10 bases in between. CDR3 length: 13 residues. The CDR3 loop is CATSVRGAQPQHF. CDR3 DNA sequence: TGTGCCACCAGTGTTCGTGGTGCTCAGCCCCAGCATTTT.

This clonotype was detected a few times. This chain links TRBV20-1 with TRBJ1-1; D uncertain. Germline CDR1 and CDR2: DFQATT and SNEGSKA (reference sequence). The V gene lost 0 bases and the J gene lost 1 base, with 6 bases spanning the gap. The CDR3 contains 13 residues. Here the CDR3 reads CSARDGANTEAFF. The CDR3, as DNA: TGCAGTGCTAGAGACGGCGCGAACACTGAAGCTTTCTTT.

The V and J genes are TRBV7-6 and TRBJ2-1; 13 nucleotides agree with TRBD2. The V gene's germline CDR1 is SGHVS and CDR2 FNYEAQ. The CDR3 has 16 residues. Germline trimming cut 4 bases from V and 6 bases from J; bases unmatched to any gene: 6. This CDR3 reads CASSSTSGGSLNEQFF. The CDR3 DNA is TGTGCCAGCAGCTCGACTAGCGGGGGGTCCCTCAATGAGCAGTTCTTC.

This clonotype was found many times. The germline gene is not matched at one end of the junction; a read error may be the cause. V is TRBV7-8 and J is TRBJ2-7; 9 nucleotides agree with TRBD2. Germline CDR1 and CDR2: SGHVS and FQNEAQ. The CDR3 totals 16 residues. The CDR3 DNA reads TGTGCCAGCTGCTTTCTCGCGGGAGGGCCAATTTACGAGCAGTACTTC. Its translation: CASCFLAGGPIYEQYF.

This clonotype was detected many times. This rearrangement joins TRBV19 to TRBJ2-1, with D possibly being TRBD1 (5 bases). The CDR3 runs 15 residues. Per germline, CDR1 LNHDA and CDR2 SQIVND (reference sequence). Trimming pared 1 base from V and 4 bases from J, leaving 11 bases between. CDR3 residues: CASSIGEGAYNEQFF. The CDR3 DNA reads TGTGCCAGTAGTATAGGTGAAGGGGCTTACAATGAGCAGTTCTTC.

The rearrangement links TRBV27 to TRBJ1-2; D gene uncertain. Deletions cut 0 bases from V and 4 bases from J, with 15 bases between. The CDR3 spans 16 residues. CDR1 is MNHEY, CDR2 SMNVEV, per germline (reference sequence). CDR3: CASSLSSSTGFYGYTF. In DNA, the CDR3 is TGTGCCAGCAGTTTATCATCCTCGACTGGATTCTATGGCTACACCTTC.

This clonotype appeared a few times. V usage is TRBV6-1 and J usage is TRBJ2-2; TRBD2 matches at 7 bases. This CDR3 is built from 18 residues. Germline values: CDR1 MNHNS, CDR2 SASEGT. The J segment lost 3 bases and the V segment lost 1 base, leaving 11 bases of the junction unmatched. The DNA for the CDR3 is TGTGCCAGCAGTGAAGAGGGATGGCGGGAGCGGGACACCGGGGAGCTGTTTTTT. Residues: CASSEEGWRERDTGELFF.

The V gene is TRBV9, the J gene TRBJ2-1, with D unresolved. The CDR3 sequence is 15 residues long. Germline-derived CDR1 and CDR2 are SGDLS and YYNGEE. V shed 0 bases and J shed 4 bases, with 11 bases lying between them. This CDR3 reads CASSVVSSHYNEQFF. The CDR3, as DNA: TGTGCCAGCAGCGTAGTTAGTTCCCATTACAATGAGCAGTTCTTC.

The table lists this clonotype with a few counts. This chain connects TRBV7-6 to TRBJ1-1; D gene unclear. Germline V lookup: CDR1 SGHVS, CDR2 FNYEAQ. The V and J ends lost 1 base and 1 base respectively, with 13 bases between them. This CDR3 contains 16 residues. The CDR3 here is CASSLVSAWTNTEAFF. The CDR3 DNA reads TGTGCCAGCAGCTTAGTATCGGCTTGGACGAACACTGAAGCTTTCTTT.

At least ten counts were recorded for this clonotype. Here the CDR3 reads CASSLRRAASRGGVQPQHF. CDR3 sequence (DNA): TGTGCCAGCAGCCTGAGAAGGGCGGCGAGCAGGGGTGGAGTTCAGCCCCAGCATTTT. The rearrangement uses TRBV7-2 and TRBJ1-5; weak D call: TRBD1 (6 bases). Germline loops: CDR1 SGHTA, CDR2 FQGNSA. The CDR3 runs 19 residues. The ends were cut back, 5 bases at V and 6 bases at J, with 29 bases in the middle.